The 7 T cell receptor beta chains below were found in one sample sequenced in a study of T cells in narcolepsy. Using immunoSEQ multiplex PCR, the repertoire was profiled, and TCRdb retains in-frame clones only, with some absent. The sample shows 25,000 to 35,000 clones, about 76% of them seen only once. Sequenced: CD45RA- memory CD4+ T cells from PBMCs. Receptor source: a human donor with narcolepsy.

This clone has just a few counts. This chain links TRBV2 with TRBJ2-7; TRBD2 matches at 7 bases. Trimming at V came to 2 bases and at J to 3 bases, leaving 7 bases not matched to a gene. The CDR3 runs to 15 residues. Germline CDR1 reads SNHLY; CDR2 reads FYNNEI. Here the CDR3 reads CASSEKGGKVYEQYF. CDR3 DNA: TGTGCCAGCAGTGAAAAGGGAGGGAAGGTCTACGAGCAGTACTTC. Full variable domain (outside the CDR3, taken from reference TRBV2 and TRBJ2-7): EPEVTQTPSHQVTQMGQEVILRCVPISNHLYFYWYRQILGQKVEFLVSFYNNEISEKSEIFDDQFSVERPDGSNFTLKIRSTKLEDSAMYFCASSEKGGKVYEQYFGPGTRLTVT.

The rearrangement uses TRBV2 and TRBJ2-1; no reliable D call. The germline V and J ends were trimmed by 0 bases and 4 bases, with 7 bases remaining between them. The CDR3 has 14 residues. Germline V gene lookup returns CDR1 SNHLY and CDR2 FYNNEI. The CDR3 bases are TGTGCCAGCAGTGAAGCTCGAAGATACAATGAGCAGTTCTTC. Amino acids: CASSEARRYNEQFF.

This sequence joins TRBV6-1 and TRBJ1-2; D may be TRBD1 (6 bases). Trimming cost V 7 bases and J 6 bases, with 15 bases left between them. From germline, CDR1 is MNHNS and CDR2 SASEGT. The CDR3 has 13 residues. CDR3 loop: CASTYTGPNGYTF. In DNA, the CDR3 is TGTGCCAGCACTTACACAGGGCCAAATGGCTACACCTTC.

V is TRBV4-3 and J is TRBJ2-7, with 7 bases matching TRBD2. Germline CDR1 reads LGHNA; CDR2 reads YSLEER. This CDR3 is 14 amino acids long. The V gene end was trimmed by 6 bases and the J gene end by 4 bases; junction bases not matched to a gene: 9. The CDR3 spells CASSSAAGIYEQYF. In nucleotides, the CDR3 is TGCGCCAGCAGTAGTGCAGCGGGGATTTACGAGCAGTACTTC.

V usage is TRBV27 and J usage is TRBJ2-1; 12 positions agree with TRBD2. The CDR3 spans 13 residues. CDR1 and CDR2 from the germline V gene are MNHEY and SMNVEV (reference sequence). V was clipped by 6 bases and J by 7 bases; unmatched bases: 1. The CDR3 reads CASSGLAGNEQFF. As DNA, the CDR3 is TGTGCCAGCAGCGGACTAGCGGGGAATGAGCAGTTCTTC.

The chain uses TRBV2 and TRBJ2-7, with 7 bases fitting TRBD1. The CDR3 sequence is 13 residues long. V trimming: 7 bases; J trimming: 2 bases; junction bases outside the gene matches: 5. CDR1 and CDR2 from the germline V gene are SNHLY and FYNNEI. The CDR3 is CASTRDRAYEQYF. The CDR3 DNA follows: TGTGCCAGCACTAGAGACAGGGCCTACGAGCAGTACTTC.

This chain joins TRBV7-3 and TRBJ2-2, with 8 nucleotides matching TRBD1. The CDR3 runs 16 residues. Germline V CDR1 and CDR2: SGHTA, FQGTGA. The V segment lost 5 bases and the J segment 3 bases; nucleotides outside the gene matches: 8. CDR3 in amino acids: CASSPSGQADTGELFF. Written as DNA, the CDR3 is TGTGCCAGCAGCCCCTCGGGACAGGCGGACACCGGGGAGCTGTTTTTT.